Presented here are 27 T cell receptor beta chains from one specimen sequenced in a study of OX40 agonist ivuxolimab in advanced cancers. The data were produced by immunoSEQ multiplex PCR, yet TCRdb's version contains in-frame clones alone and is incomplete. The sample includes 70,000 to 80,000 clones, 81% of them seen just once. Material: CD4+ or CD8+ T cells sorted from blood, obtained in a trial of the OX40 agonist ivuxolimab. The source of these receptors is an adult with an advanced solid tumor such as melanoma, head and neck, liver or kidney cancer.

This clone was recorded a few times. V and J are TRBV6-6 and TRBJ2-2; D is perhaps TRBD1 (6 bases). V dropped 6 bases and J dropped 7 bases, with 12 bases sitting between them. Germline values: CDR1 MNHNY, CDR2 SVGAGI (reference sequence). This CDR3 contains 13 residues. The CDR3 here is CASRDPDSGELFF. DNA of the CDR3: TGTGCCAGCAGGGACCCGGACAGCGGGGAGCTGTTTTTT.

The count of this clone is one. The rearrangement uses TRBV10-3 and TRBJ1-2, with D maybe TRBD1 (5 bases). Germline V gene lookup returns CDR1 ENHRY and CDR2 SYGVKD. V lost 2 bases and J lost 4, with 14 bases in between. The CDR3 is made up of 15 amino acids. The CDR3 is CAISEGSGYGYGYTF. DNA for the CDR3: TGTGCCATCAGTGAGGGTTCAGGGTACGGCTATGGCTACACCTTC.

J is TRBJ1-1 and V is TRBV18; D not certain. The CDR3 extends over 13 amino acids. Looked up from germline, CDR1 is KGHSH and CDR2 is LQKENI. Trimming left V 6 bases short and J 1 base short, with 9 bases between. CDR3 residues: CASSSDKNTEAFF. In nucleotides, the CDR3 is TGTGCCAGCTCTTCTGACAAGAACACTGAAGCTTTCTTT. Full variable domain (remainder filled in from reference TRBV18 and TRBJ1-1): NAGVMQNPRHLVRRRGQEARLRCSPMKGHSHVYWYRQLPEEGLKFMVYLQKENIIDESGMPKERFSAEFPKEGPSILRIQQVVRGDSAAYFCASSSDKNTEAFFGQGTRLTVV.

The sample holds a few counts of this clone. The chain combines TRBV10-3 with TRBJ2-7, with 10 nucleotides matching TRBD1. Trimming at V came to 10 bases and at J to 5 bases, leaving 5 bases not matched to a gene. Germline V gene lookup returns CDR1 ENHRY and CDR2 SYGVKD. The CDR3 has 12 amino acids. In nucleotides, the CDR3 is TGTGCCACCTCGACAGGGGGCGACGAGCAGTACTTC. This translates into CATSTGGDEQYF.

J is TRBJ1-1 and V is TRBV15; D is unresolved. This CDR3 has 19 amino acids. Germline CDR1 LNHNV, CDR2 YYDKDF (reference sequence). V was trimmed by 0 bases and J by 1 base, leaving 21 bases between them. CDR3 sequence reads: CATSRDTPFDKGGNTEAFF. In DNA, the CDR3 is TGTGCCACCAGCAGAGATACCCCTTTTGACAAGGGCGGGAACACTGAAGCTTTCTTT.

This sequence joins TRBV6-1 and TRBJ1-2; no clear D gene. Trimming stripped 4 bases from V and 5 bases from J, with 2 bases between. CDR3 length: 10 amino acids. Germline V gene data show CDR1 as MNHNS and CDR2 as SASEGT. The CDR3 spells CASSGYGYTF. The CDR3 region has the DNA TGTGCCAGCAGTGGTTATGGCTACACCTTC.

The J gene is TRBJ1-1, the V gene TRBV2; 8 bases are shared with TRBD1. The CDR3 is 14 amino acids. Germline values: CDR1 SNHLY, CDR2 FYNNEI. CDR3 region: CAGGRGLLNTEAFF. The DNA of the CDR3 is TGTGCAGGGGGCAGGGGGCTATTGAACACTGAAGCTTTCTTT.

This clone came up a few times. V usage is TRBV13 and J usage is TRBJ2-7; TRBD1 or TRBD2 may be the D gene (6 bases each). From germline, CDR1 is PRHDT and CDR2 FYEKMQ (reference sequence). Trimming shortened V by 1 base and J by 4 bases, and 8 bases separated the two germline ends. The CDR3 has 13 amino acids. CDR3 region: CASSLAGAYEQYF. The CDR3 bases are TGTGCCAGCAGCTTAGCGGGGGCGTACGAGCAGTACTTC.

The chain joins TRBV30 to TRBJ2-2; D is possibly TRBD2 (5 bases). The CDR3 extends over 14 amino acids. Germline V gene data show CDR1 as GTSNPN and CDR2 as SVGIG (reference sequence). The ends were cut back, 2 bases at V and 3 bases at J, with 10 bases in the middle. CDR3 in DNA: TGTGCCTGGAGTTATAGCGCGGACACCGGGGAGCTGTTTTTT. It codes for CAWSYSADTGELFF.

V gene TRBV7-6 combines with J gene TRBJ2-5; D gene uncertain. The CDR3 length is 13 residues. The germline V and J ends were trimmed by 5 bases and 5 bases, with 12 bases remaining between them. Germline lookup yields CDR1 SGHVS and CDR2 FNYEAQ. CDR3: CASSPRPDETQYF. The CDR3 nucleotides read TGTGCCAGCAGCCCGCGTCCAGATGAGACCCAGTACTTC.

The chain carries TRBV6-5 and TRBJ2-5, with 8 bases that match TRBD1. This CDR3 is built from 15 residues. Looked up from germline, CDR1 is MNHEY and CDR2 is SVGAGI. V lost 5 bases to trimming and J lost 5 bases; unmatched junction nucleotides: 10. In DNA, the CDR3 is TGTGCCAGCAGTAGGACAGGGAGACTTGGGGAGACCCAGTACTTC. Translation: CASSRTGRLGETQYF.

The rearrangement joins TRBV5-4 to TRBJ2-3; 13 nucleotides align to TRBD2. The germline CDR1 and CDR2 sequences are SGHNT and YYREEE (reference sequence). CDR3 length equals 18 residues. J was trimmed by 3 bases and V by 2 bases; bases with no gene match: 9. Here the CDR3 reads CASSFRTSGRGITDTQYF. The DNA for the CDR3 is TGTGCCAGCAGCTTTAGGACTAGCGGGAGAGGAATTACAGATACGCAGTATTTT.

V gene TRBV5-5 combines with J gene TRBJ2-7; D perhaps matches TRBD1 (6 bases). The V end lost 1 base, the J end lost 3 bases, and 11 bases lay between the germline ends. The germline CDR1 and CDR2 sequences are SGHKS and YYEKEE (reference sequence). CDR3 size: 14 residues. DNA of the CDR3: TGTGCCAGCAGCTTGTGGGACAAAAACTACGAGCAGTACTTC. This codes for CASSLWDKNYEQYF.

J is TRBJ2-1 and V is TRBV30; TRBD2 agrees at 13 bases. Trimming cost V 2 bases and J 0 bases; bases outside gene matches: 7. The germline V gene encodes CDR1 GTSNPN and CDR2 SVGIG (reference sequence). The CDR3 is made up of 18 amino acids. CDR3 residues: CAWSHTSGRVGSYNEQFF. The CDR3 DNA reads TGTGCCTGGAGTCATACTAGCGGGAGGGTTGGCTCCTACAATGAGCAGTTCTTC. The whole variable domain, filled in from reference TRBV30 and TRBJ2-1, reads SQTIHQWPATLVQPVGSPLSLECTVEGTSNPNLYWYRQAAGRGLQLLFYSVGIGQISSEVPQNLSASRPQDRQFILSSKKLLLSDSGFYLCAWSHTSGRVGSYNEQFFGPGTRLTVL.

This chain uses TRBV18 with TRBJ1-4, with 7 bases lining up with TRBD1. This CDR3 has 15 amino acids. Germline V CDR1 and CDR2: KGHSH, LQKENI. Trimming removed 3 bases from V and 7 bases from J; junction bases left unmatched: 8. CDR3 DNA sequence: TGTGCCAGCTCACCTTCGACAGGGACGCGTGAAAAACTGTTTTTT. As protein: CASSPSTGTREKLFF.

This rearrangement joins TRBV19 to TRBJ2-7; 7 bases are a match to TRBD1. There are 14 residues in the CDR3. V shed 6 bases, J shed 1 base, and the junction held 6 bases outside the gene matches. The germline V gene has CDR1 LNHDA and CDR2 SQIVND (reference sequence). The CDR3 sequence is CASRTGYPSYEQYF. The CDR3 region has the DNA TGTGCCAGTAGGACAGGGTATCCTTCCTACGAGCAGTACTTC.

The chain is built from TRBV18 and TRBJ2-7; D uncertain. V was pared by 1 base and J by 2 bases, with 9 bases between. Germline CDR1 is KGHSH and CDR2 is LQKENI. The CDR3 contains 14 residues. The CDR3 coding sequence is TGTGCCAGCTCACCACGAGCAGCAACCTACGAGCAGTACTTC. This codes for CASSPRAATYEQYF.

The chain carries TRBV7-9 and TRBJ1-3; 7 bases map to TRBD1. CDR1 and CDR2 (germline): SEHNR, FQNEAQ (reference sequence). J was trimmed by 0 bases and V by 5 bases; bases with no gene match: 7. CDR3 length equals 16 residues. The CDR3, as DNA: TGTGCCAGCAGCACCGGACAGGCCCACTCTGGAAACACCATATATTTT. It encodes CASSTGQAHSGNTIYF.

CDR3 nucleotides: TGCGCCAGCAGTGAGGGTCAGGTGAATGAAGCTTTCTTT. This gives the protein CASSEGQVNEAFF. The chain employs TRBV10-1 and TRBJ1-1; no reliable D call. Looked up from germline, CDR1 is WNHNN and CDR2 is SYGVQD (reference sequence). V was trimmed by 2 bases and J by 7 bases, leaving 11 bases between them. There are 13 residues in the CDR3.

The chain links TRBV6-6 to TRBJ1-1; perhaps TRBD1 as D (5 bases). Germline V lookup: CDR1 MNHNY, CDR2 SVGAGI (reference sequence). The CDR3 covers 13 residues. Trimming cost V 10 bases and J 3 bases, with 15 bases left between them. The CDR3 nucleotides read TGTGCCACCTCGCCGGGGGGGGACACTGAAGCTTTCTTT. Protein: CATSPGGDTEAFF.

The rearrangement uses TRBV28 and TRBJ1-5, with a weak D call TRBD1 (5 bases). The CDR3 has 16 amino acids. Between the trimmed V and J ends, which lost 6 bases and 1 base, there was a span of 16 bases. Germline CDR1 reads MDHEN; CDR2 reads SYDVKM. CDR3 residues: CASRKGPRRSNQPQHF. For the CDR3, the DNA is TGTGCCAGCAGGAAGGGACCACGCCGAAGCAATCAGCCCCAGCATTTT.

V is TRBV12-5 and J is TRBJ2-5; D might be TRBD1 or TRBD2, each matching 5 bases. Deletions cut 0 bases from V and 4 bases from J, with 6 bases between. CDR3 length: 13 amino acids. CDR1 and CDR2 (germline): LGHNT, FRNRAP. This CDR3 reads CASGLVGTETQYF. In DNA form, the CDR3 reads TGTGCTAGTGGTTTGGTAGGGACAGAGACCCAGTACTTC. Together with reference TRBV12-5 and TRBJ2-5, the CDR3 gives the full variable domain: DARVTQTPRHKVTEMGQEVTMRCQPILGHNTVFWYRQTMMQGLELLAYFRNRAPLDDSGMPKDRFSAEMPDATLATLKIQPSEPRDSAVYFCASGLVGTETQYFGPGTRLLVL.

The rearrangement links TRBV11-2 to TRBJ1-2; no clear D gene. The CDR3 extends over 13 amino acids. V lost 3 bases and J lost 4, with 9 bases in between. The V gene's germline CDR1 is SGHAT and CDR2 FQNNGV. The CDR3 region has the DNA TGTGCCAGCAGCTTCGGGGAAATCTATGGCTACACCTTC. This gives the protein CASSFGEIYGYTF.

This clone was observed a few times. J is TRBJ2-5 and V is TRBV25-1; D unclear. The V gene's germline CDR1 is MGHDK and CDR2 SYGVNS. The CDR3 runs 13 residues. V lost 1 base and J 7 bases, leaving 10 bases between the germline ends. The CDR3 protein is CASSEFGQATQYF. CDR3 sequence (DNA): TGTGCCAGCAGTGAATTCGGTCAGGCGACCCAGTACTTC.

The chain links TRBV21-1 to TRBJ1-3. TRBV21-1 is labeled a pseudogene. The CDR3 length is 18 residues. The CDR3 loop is CASSKSWDRPASGNTIYF. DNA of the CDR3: TGTGCCAGCAGCAAATCTTGGGATAGGCCAGCCTCTGGAAACACCATATATTTT.

CDR3 nucleotides: TGTGCCTGGTCTAGCGGATCCACTAGCACAGATACGCAGTATTTT. Amino acid sequence: CAWSSGSTSTDTQYF. This chain joins TRBV30 and TRBJ2-3; 7 bases map to TRBD2. Germline-derived CDR1 and CDR2 are GTSNPN and SVGIG (reference sequence). Losses at the gene ends were 5 bases for V and 0 bases for J; bases not matched to a gene: 8. The CDR3 has 15 residues. Full variable domain (outside the CDR3, taken from reference TRBV30 and TRBJ2-3): SQTIHQWPATLVQPVGSPLSLECTVEGTSNPNLYWYRQAAGRGLQLLFYSVGIGQISSEVPQNLSASRPQDRQFILSSKKLLLSDSGFYLCAWSSGSTSTDTQYFGPGTRLTVL.

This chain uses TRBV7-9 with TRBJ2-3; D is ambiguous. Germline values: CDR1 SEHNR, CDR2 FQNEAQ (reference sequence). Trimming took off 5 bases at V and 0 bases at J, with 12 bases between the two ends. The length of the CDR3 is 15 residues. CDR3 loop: CASSPRWRSTDTQYF. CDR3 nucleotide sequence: TGTGCCAGCAGCCCCCGTTGGCGGAGCACAGATACGCAGTATTTT.